A single sample gave rise to the 20 T cell receptor beta chains below, sequenced in a study of sequential checkpoint blockade in melanoma. Specified treatment: randomized to nivolumab then ipilimumab (arm A) or the reverse (arm B). Profiled with immunoSEQ multiplex PCR; TCRdb holds only in-frame clones, not every one. In the table there are some 9,000 clones, about 60% of which are singletons. The material was CD8+ T cells sorted from blood (inferred from file names), obtained from a patient given nivolumab and ipilimumab in sequence. These receptors all come from a human donor with melanoma.

Only a few counts were recorded for this clone. This sequence joins TRBV6-1 and TRBJ1-1, with a possible D match to TRBD1 (5 bases). The germline V gene encodes CDR1 MNHNS and CDR2 SASEGT. The CDR3 runs 12 residues. V was clipped by 6 bases and J by 4 bases, with 9 bases between them. CDR3 in DNA: TGTGCCAGCAGCCAGGGCAGCACTGAAGCTTTCTTT. Its translation is CASSQGSTEAFF.

This clone was observed a single time. The V gene is TRBV18, the J gene TRBJ2-1; 7 nucleotides agree with TRBD2. Germline V gives CDR1 KGHSH, CDR2 LQKENI. Unmatched junction bases numbered 5, after V lost 4 bases and J lost 2 bases. CDR3 size: 15 residues. The CDR3 DNA is TGTGCCAGCTCACTCACGGGGGGTACCTACAATGAGCAGTTCTTC. Protein product: CASSLTGGTYNEQFF.

This chain links TRBV30 with TRBJ2-2; D call uncertain. The CDR3 contains 14 residues. The germline V and J ends were trimmed by 1 base and 1 base, with 7 bases remaining between them. The germline gives CDR1 GTSNPN, CDR2 SVGIG (reference sequence). CDR3 in amino acids: CAWSGAGNTGELFF. CDR3 coding DNA: TGTGCCTGGAGTGGAGCAGGGAACACCGGGGAGCTGTTTTTT.

The V call is TRBV5-5, the J call TRBJ1-1; D gene uncertain. The CDR3 extends over 13 amino acids. Germline CDR1 and CDR2: SGHKS and YYEKEE (reference sequence). V was cut by 0 bases and J by 4 bases, with 7 bases left in between. The CDR3 DNA sequence: TGTGCCAGCAGCTTGGGCCCGGGCACTGAAGCTTTCTTT. Protein product: CASSLGPGTEAFF. The full variable domain, its missing parts supplied by reference TRBV5-5 and TRBJ1-1, is DAGVTQSPTHLIKTRGQQVTLRCSPISGHKSVSWYQQVLGQGPQFIFQYYEKEERGRGNFPDRFSARQFPNYSSELNVNALLLGDSALYLCASSLGPGTEAFFGQGTRLTVV.

The rearrangement links TRBV4-3 to TRBJ2-1, with TRBD2 matching over 7 bases. Germline V gives CDR1 LGHNA, CDR2 YSLEER. CDR3 size: 17 residues. V lost 4 bases and J lost 0; bases outside the gene matches: 9. CDR3: CASSRWTGTNSYNEQFF. For the CDR3, the DNA is TGCGCCAGCAGCCGCTGGACCGGGACTAACTCCTACAATGAGCAGTTCTTC.

V usage is TRBV13 and J usage is TRBJ1-2, with TRBD1 identical over 7 bases. The V gene's germline CDR1 is PRHDT and CDR2 FYEKMQ (reference sequence). CDR3 size: 15 residues. J gave up 1 base and V 3 bases, and 5 bases lay outside the gene matches. The CDR3 DNA reads as TGTGCCAGCAGCTTCCAGGGGGGAGATAACTATGGCTACACCTTC. The encoded protein is CASSFQGGDNYGYTF.

This sequence joins TRBV4-2 and TRBJ2-5; the match to TRBD2 covers 14 bases. The CDR3 consists of 17 residues. V was pared by 3 bases and J by 5 bases, with 8 bases of the junction left unmatched. From germline, CDR1 is LGHNA and CDR2 YNFKEQ. In DNA form, the CDR3 reads TGTGCCAGCAGCCACCCGACTAGCGGGGGGGCTGGGGAGACCCAGTACTTC. Translated, it gives CASSHPTSGGAGETQYF.

The rearrangement uses TRBV9 and TRBJ2-3; D gene uncertain. Germline CDR1 and CDR2: SGDLS and YYNGEE. The CDR3 covers 15 residues. Trimming shortened V by 1 base and J by 0 bases, and 9 bases separated the two germline ends. The CDR3 region is CASSVLIRSTDTQYF. The CDR3 DNA follows: TGTGCCAGCAGCGTACTCATCCGGAGCACAGATACGCAGTATTTT.

This clone has more than one count but fewer than ten. The junction departs from the called germline gene at one end, perhaps through a read error. The J gene is TRBJ2-7, the V gene TRBV5-3, with 7 nucleotides matching TRBD1. TRBV5-3 is known as an ORF, though its function is uncertain. CDR3 size: 12 residues. The CDR3 nucleotides read TGTGCCAGCAGCTATGACAGGGTCGAGCAGTACTTC. Amino acids: CASSYDRVEQYF.

V gene TRBV7-2 combines with J gene TRBJ1-4; D may be TRBD1 (5 bases). From germline, CDR1 is SGHTA and CDR2 FQGNSA. The length of the CDR3 is 15 residues. The ends were cut back, 0 bases at V and 2 bases at J, with 7 bases in the middle. The CDR3 DNA follows: TGTGCCAGCAGCTTAGCCAGGGCTACTAATGAAAAACTGTTTTTT. This sequence encodes CASSLARATNEKLFF.

On this clone: A read error may explain this, as a much larger clone is one base away. This chain joins TRBV7-2 and TRBJ2-7; possibly TRBD1 for D (5 bases). CDR1 SGHTA and CDR2 FQGNSA come from the germline V gene. The CDR3 has 12 amino acids. Trimming stripped 7 bases from V and 6 bases from J, with 13 bases between. Here the CDR3 DNA reads TGTGCCAGCAACGTAGGGGTGGGCGAGCAGTACTTC. Protein sequence: CASNVGVGEQYF. The variable domain in full, with the rest retrieved from reference TRBV7-2 and TRBJ2-7, is GAGVSQSPSNKVTEKGKDVELRCDPISGHTALYWYRQSLGQGLEFLIYFQGNSAPDKSGLPSDRFSAERTGGSVSTLTIQRTQQEDSAVYLCASNVGVGEQYFGPGTRLTVT.

The V call is TRBV4-3, the J call TRBJ2-2; 9 bases line up with TRBD2. Per the germline V gene, CDR1 is LGHNA and CDR2 is YSLEER. Germline trimming cut 1 base from V and 3 bases from J; bases unmatched to any gene: 9. CDR3 length: 18 residues. DNA of the CDR3: TGCGCCAGCAGCCAAGGTGGAGTAGCGGGGGTTTACACCGGGGAGCTGTTTTTT. Protein sequence: CASSQGGVAGVYTGELFF.

The chain uses TRBV5-5 and TRBJ1-6; TRBD1 matches at 8 bases. The germline CDR1 and CDR2 sequences are SGHKS and YYEKEE (reference sequence). The CDR3 extends over 16 amino acids. V lost 6 bases and J lost 7; bases outside the gene matches: 12. The CDR3 nucleotides are TGTGCCAGCACTAACCCAGGGGGCATTGGAAATTCACCCCTCCACTTT. It translates to CASTNPGGIGNSPLHF.

This clone came up a few times. The V and J genes are TRBV6-5 and TRBJ2-3, with TRBD1 matching over 7 bases. The ends lost 6 bases at V and 3 bases at J; junction bases unmatched: 3. CDR3 length: 13 amino acids. Germline CDR1 and CDR2: MNHEY and SVGAGI. CDR3 nucleotides: TGTGCCAGCAGCACAGGGGCGACAGATACGCAGTATTTT. This encodes CASSTGATDTQYF.

This sequence joins TRBV28 and TRBJ2-1, with TRBD2 identical over 8 bases. The length of the CDR3 is 16 residues. With 5 bases clipped from V and 3 bases from J, the junction kept 9 bases outside the gene matches. CDR1 is MDHEN and CDR2 is SYDVKM in the germline V gene. CDR3 residues: CASSPRGGIHYNEQFF. As DNA, the CDR3 is TGTGCCAGCAGTCCCCGGGGGGGGATACACTACAATGAGCAGTTCTTC.

The genes are TRBV19 and TRBJ2-3; the match to TRBD2 covers 11 bases. CDR1 is LNHDA, CDR2 SQIVND, per germline (reference sequence). Trimming removed 5 bases from V and 0 bases from J; junction bases left unmatched: 4. The CDR3 loop spans 16 amino acids. DNA for the CDR3: TGTGCCAGTAGTCTTTCTAGCGGGGGGAGCACAGATACGCAGTATTTT. This codes for CASSLSSGGSTDTQYF.

V and J are TRBV7-9 and TRBJ2-2; 7 bases are a match to TRBD1. The V and J ends lost 1 base and 5 bases, in that order; junction bases with no gene match: 4. Germline-derived CDR1 and CDR2 are SEHNR and FQNEAQ (reference sequence). This CDR3 is 15 amino acids long. This chain's CDR3 is CASSLETGRTGELFF. The CDR3 region has the DNA TGTGCCAGCAGCTTAGAGACAGGGCGGACCGGGGAGCTGTTTTTT.

The chain employs TRBV2 and TRBJ1-6; 10 nucleotides line up with TRBD1. This CDR3 spans 13 amino acids. Germline trimming cut 3 bases from V and 12 bases from J; bases unmatched to any gene: 2. In germline, CDR1 is SNHLY, CDR2 FYNNEI. CDR3 sequence (DNA): TGTGCCAGCAGTGATGGACAGGGGGGACCCCTCCACTTT. Protein sequence: CASSDGQGGPLHF.

This chain connects TRBV6-1 to TRBJ2-5, with 7 nucleotides matching TRBD1. J was trimmed by 11 bases and V by 6 bases; bases with no gene match: 6. This CDR3 is 11 amino acids long. The germline V gene encodes CDR1 MNHNS and CDR2 SASEGT. The CDR3 DNA sequence: TGTGCCAGCAGGGAGACAGGGCTGCAGTACTTC. Protein sequence: CASRETGLQYF.

Only a few counts were recorded for this clone. The gene calls are TRBV7-9 and TRBJ1-2; TRBD1 might be the D (6 bases). Trimming left V 1 base short and J 5 bases short, with 14 bases between. The CDR3 consists of 15 residues. Germline assignment: CDR1 SEHNR and CDR2 FQNEAQ (reference sequence). This CDR3 reads CASSLGGQGSYGYTF. CDR3 bases: TGTGCCAGCAGCTTAGGCGGTCAGGGGAGTTATGGCTACACCTTC.